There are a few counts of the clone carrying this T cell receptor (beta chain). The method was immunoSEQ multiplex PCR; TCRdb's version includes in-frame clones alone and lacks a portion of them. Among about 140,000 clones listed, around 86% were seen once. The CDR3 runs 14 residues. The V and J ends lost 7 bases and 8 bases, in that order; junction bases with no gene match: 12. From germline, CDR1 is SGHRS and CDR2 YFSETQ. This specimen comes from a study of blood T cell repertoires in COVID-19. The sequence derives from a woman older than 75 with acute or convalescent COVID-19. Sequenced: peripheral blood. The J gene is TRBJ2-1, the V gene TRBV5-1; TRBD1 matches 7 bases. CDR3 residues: CASAEQGLIYEQFF. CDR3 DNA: TGCGCCAGCGCCGAACAGGGGCTCATTTATGAGCAGTTCTTC.